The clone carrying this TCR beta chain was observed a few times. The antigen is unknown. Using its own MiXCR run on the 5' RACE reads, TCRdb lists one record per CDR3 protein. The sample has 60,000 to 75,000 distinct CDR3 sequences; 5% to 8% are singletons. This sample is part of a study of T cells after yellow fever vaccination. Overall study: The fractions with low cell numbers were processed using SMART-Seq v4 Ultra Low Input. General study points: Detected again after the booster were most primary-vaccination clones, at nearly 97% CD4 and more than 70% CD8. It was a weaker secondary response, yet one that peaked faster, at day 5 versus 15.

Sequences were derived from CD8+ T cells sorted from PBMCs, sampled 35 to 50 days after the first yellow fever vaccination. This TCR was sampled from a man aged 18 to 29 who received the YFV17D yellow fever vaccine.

The CDR3 nucleotides are TGCGCCAGCAGCCAGGGGCTGGGGATCTACAATGAGCAGTTCTTC. Residues: CASSQGLGIYNEQFF. The rearrangement uses TRBV4-3 and TRBJ2-1; the D gene is possibly TRBD1 (5 bases). The length of the CDR3 is 15 residues. Deletions cut 3 bases from V and 3 bases from J, with 12 bases between. The germline CDR1 and CDR2 sequences are LGHNA and YSLEER.